Each of the 14 T cell receptor beta chains below was sequenced from the same sample in a study of blood T cell repertoires in COVID-19. Some clones are missing from TCRdb's copy, which holds only in-frame ones; the method was immunoSEQ multiplex PCR. Among some 220,000 clones listed, approximately 83% were seen once. Source material: peripheral blood. The receptors were gathered from an older woman with acute or convalescent COVID-19.

This clone appeared once. The V call is TRBV5-1, the J call TRBJ1-4; 11 bases match TRBD1. Germline lookup yields CDR1 SGHRS and CDR2 YFSETQ. The CDR3 is 15 amino acids. Losses at the gene ends were 3 bases for V and 8 bases for J; bases not matched to a gene: 6. Here the CDR3 reads CASSWGQGVIEKLFF. CDR3 in DNA: TGCGCCAGCAGCTGGGGACAGGGGGTTATCGAAAAACTGTTTTTT.

This chain connects TRBV10-3 to TRBJ2-6; D not resolved. With 3 bases removed from V and 0 bases from J, the gap between germline ends came to 3 bases. This CDR3 region has 14 residues. Germline V CDR1 and CDR2: ENHRY, SYGVKD. CDR3 sequence (DNA): TGTGCCATCAGTGACAGCTCTGGGGCCAACGTCCTGACTTTC. It translates to CAISDSSGANVLTF.

The chain uses TRBV28 and TRBJ1-4; TRBD1 might be the D (6 bases). CDR1 and CDR2 (germline): MDHEN, SYDVKM. CDR3 length: 18 amino acids. V was pared by 6 bases and J by 0 bases, with 20 bases between. The CDR3 loop is CASRPAGVTRSTNEKLFF. The CDR3, as DNA: TGTGCCAGCAGGCCGGCAGGGGTAACTAGGTCAACTAATGAAAAACTGTTTTTT.

This clone was counted only a few times. The CDR3 reads CASSKRQGQDTQYF. For the CDR3, the DNA is TGTGCCAGCAGCAAAAGACAGGGTCAAGATACGCAGTATTTT. V usage is TRBV9 and J usage is TRBJ2-3; 7 bases map to TRBD1. The V segment lost 4 bases and the J segment 5 bases; nucleotides outside the gene matches: 7. Germline V CDR1 and CDR2: SGDLS, YYNGEE. This CDR3 is built from 14 residues.

The rearrangement uses TRBV5-4 and TRBJ1-2; tentatively, D is TRBD1 (5 bases). Germline V gene lookup returns CDR1 SGHNT and CDR2 YYREEE (reference sequence). V was clipped by 0 bases and J by 6 bases, with 9 bases between them. This CDR3 comprises 13 residues. CDR3 DNA: TGTGCCAGCAGCTTGGCGGGGGTCGATGGCTACACCTTC. This gives the protein CASSLAGVDGYTF.

This sequence joins TRBV4-3 and TRBJ1-1; 7 bases line up with TRBD1. The CDR3 runs to 16 residues. Losses at the gene ends were 2 bases for V and 1 base for J; bases not matched to a gene: 7. Looked up from germline, CDR1 is LGHNA and CDR2 is YSLEER. CDR3 residues: CASSQYPGTANTEAFF. For the CDR3, the DNA is TGCGCCAGCAGCCAATACCCCGGGACAGCGAACACTGAAGCTTTCTTT.

This chain joins TRBV5-4 and TRBJ1-6; TRBD1 matches 7 bases. This CDR3 has 13 residues. From germline, CDR1 is SGHNT and CDR2 YYREEE (reference sequence). Losses at the gene ends were 4 bases for V and 12 bases for J; bases not matched to a gene: 7. The DNA for the CDR3 is TGTGCCAGCAGCACACAGGGGAGTGGACCCCTCCACTTT. Protein: CASSTQGSGPLHF.

CDR3: CASSYDAGNSPLHF. The CDR3 bases are TGTGCCAGCAGTTACGACGCGGGAAATTCACCCCTCCACTTT. The chain joins TRBV6-5 to TRBJ1-6; no definite D call. Trimming stripped 2 bases from V and 7 bases from J, with 9 bases between. Germline CDR1 is MNHEY and CDR2 is SVGAGI. The CDR3 length is 14 residues.

The J gene is TRBJ2-5, the V gene TRBV27, with D perhaps TRBD1 (6 bases). The V gene's germline CDR1 is MNHEY and CDR2 SMNVEV (reference sequence). V lost 5 bases and J 7 bases, leaving 20 bases between the germline ends. This CDR3 region has 15 residues. The CDR3 reads CASSPLTGFVGTQYF. The CDR3 DNA reads as TGTGCCAGCAGTCCCCTTACAGGGTTCGTGGGGACCCAGTACTTC.

The chain carries TRBV7-9 and TRBJ1-1; D perhaps matches TRBD1 (5 bases). This CDR3 spans 10 amino acids. Germline V gene sequence: CDR1 SEHNR, CDR2 FQNEAQ (reference sequence). V was cut by 11 bases and J by 8 bases, with 12 bases left in between. CDR3 sequence reads: CAYDRSEAFF. Written as DNA, the CDR3 is TGTGCCTACGACAGATCGGAAGCTTTCTTT.

V gene TRBV6-2 or TRBV6-3 combines with J gene TRBJ2-7; unclear D gene. V was shortened by 4 bases and J by 4 bases, with 5 bases between the two germline ends. Looked up from germline, CDR1 is MNHEY and CDR2 is SVGEGT. CDR3 length: 11 residues. CDR3: CASSSLYEQYF. The CDR3 nucleotides read TGTGCCAGCAGTTCCCTATACGAGCAGTACTTC.

The genes are TRBV5-1 and TRBJ2-1; 8 positions agree with TRBD2. Germline V gene sequence: CDR1 SGHRS, CDR2 YFSETQ. The CDR3 runs 16 residues. V dropped 0 bases and J dropped 6; count of bases not matched to a gene: 8. The CDR3 reads CASSLEGLGGVNEQFF. The CDR3 region has the DNA TGCGCCAGCAGCTTGGAGGGACTAGGGGGGGTCAATGAGCAGTTCTTC.

The CDR3 sequence: CASSPRLAGAQETQYF. The CDR3 DNA reads TGTGCCAGCAGCCCCCGACTAGCGGGGGCCCAAGAGACCCAGTACTTC. The V call is TRBV9, the J call TRBJ2-5, with TRBD2 identical over 12 bases. This CDR3 is 16 amino acids long. Germline CDR1 and CDR2: SGDLS and YYNGEE. V lost 4 bases, J lost 1 base, and 5 bases stayed unmatched. The full variable domain, rest sourced from reference TRBV9 and TRBJ2-5, is DSGVTQTPKHLITATGQRVTLRCSPRSGDLSVYWYQQSLDQGLQFLIQYYNGEERAKGNILERFSAQQFPDLHSELNLSSLELGDSALYFCASSPRLAGAQETQYFGPGTRLLVL.

The rearrangement joins TRBV6-1 to TRBJ2-3; 7 bases are shared with TRBD2. This CDR3 comprises 17 residues. CDR1 and CDR2 (germline): MNHNS, SASEGT. Losses at the gene ends were 3 bases for V and 2 bases for J; bases not matched to a gene: 11. For the CDR3, the DNA is TGTGCCAGCAGTGAGTCCGGCGGGGGATTCCCCACAGATACGCAGTATTTT. Translated: CASSESGGGFPTDTQYF.